This TCR beta chain stems from a study of PD-L1 blockade in urothelial cancer. At the level of the study: Atezolizumab (1,200 mg intravenously every 3 weeks) began around 2014 for patients.

Trimming shortened V by 7 bases and J by 0 bases, and 13 bases separated the two germline ends. The CDR3 is 15 amino acids. Time point: pretreatment peripheral blood. Using immunoSEQ multiplex PCR, the repertoire was profiled, and TCRdb retains in-frame clones only, with some absent. The data contain approximately 48,000 clones, 79% of them singletons. Sequences were derived from PBMCs, sampled around atezolizumab (anti-PD-L1) treatment. The chain has TRBV23-1 and TRBJ1-3, with no clear D. TRBV23-1 is designated an ORF whose function remains uncertain. This sequence originates from an older man with urothelial cancer. The CDR3: CASTLAGGSGNTIYF. The CDR3 bases are TGCGCCAGCACCCTCGCCGGCGGCTCTGGAAACACCATATATTTT.